The clone carrying this TCR beta chain was detected a few times. The data belong to a study of blood T cell repertoires in COVID-19. Overall study: Specimens from acute and convalescent COVID-19 originated in the United States, Italy and Spain. PBMCs, B-cell-depleted T cells, or T cells were the source of the cDNA or gDNA that made up the material.

Original analysis: Using reference gene primer amplification, nucleated cell counts were estimated. The assay was immunoSEQ multiplex PCR, and TCRdb's table has in-frame clones only and misses some. V and J calls plus clone size are reproduced from that table; the DNA served to infer D and trimming. Altogether fewer than 20,000 clones are present, about 90% being singletons, with the ten largest covering more than 4%. The sequence came from a man between 60 and 70 years old with active COVID-19. Sequenced sample: peripheral blood.

The CDR3 coding sequence is TGTGCCAGCAGTTTGTCGACAGGGGTTTCACCCCTCCACTTT. Its protein is CASSLSTGVSPLHF. The V call is TRBV27, the J call TRBJ1-6; 8 bases agree with TRBD1. V shed 3 bases and J 9 bases; nucleotides not matched to a gene: 4. The CDR3 is 14 amino acids. CDR1 is MNHEY and CDR2 is SMNVEV in the germline V gene (reference sequence).